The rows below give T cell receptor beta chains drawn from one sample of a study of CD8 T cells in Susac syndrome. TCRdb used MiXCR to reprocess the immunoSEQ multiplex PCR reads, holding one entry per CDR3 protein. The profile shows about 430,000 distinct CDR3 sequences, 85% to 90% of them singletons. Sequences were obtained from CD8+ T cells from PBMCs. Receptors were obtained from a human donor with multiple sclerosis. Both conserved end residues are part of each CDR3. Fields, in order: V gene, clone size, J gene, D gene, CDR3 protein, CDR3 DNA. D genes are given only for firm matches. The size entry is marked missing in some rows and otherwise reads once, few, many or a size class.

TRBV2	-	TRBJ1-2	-	CAVRDTDGYTF	TGTGCCGTTCGGGACACCGATGGCTACACCTTC
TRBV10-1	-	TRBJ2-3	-	CASSELGKDTQYF	TGCGCCAGCAGTGAGCTAGGGAAGGATACGCAGTATTTT
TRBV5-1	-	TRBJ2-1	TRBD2	CASRTSSGRTLREQFF	TGCGCCAGCAGGACGTCTAGCGGGAGGACGCTTCGTGAGCAGTTCTTC
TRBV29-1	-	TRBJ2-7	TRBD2	CSVVWTSGPYEQYF	TGCAGCGTTGTCTGGACTAGCGGGCCCTACGAGCAGTACTTC
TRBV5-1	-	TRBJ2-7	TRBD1	CASSPLGTGSSYEQYF	TGCGCCAGCAGCCCCCTAGGGACAGGGAGCTCCTACGAGCAGTACTTC
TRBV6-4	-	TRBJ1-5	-	CASSDRTDRNQPQHF	TGTGCCAGCAGTGACCGGACAGATCGGAATCAGCCCCAGCATTTT
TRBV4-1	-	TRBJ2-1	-	CASTLGGGGNEQFF	TGCGCCAGCACCCTAGGAGGGGGGGGCAATGAGCAGTTCTTC
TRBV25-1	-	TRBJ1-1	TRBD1	CASSDLRDSIKAFF	TGTGCCAGCAGTGACCTCCGGGACAGTATAAAAGCTTTCTTT
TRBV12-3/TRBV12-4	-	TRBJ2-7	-	CASTSLDGLGEQYF	TGTGCCAGCACCTCCCTCGACGGATTGGGCGAGCAGTACTTC
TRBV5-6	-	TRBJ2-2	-	CASMEGTGELFF	TGTGCCAGCATGGAGGGTACCGGGGAGCTGTTTTTT
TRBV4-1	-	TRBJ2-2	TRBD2	CASSQMRLAGDSTGELFF	TGCGCCAGCAGCCAGATGAGACTAGCGGGAGATTCTACCGGGGAGCTGTTTTTT
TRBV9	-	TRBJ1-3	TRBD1	CASSGETGVGNTIYF	TGTGCCAGCAGCGGAGAGACAGGGGTAGGAAACACCATATATTTT
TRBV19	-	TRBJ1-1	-	CASSIDREGLNTEAFF	TGTGCCAGTAGTATAGATCGGGAGGGGCTGAACACTGAAGCTTTCTTT
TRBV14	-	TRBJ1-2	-	CASSQGTQIPGYTF	TGTGCCAGCAGCCAAGGAACACAGATACCTGGCTACACCTTC
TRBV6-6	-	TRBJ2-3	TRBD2	CASNVLAEGTDTQYF	TGTGCCAGCAACGTACTAGCGGAGGGGACAGATACGCAGTATTTT
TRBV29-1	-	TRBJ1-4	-	CSVRDRDNNEKLFF	TGCAGCGTTCGAGACCGGGACAATAATGAAAAACTGTTTTTT
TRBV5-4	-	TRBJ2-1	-	CASSLGWGSSYNEQFF	TGTGCCAGCAGCTTGGGGTGGGGTAGCTCGTACAATGAGCAGTTCTTC
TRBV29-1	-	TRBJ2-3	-	CSVEIDREEADTQYF	TGCAGCGTGGAGATCGACAGGGAGGAGGCAGATACGCAGTATTTT
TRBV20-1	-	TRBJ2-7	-	CSARDRLYEQYF	TGCAGTGCTAGAGATCGACTCTACGAGCAGTACTTC
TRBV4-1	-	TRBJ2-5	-	CASSQVASAETQYF	TGCGCCAGCAGCCAAGTGGCTAGCGCGGAGACCCAGTACTTC
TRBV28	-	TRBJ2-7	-	CASSLNAGSSYEQYF	TGTGCCAGCAGTTTAAACGCGGGTTCCTCCTACGAGCAGTACTTC
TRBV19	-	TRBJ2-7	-	CASSPRSGPAGYEQYF	TGTGCCAGTAGTCCCCGCTCGGGACCGGCGGGCTACGAGCAGTACTTC
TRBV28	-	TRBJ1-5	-	CASSSAGYSNQPQHF	TGTGCCAGCAGCAGCGCTGGATATAGCAATCAGCCCCAGCATTTT
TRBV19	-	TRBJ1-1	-	CASSGVRTEAFF	TGTGCCAGTAGTGGGGTTCGTACTGAAGCTTTCTTT
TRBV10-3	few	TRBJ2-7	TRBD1	CAISGDRDDEQYF	TGTGCCATCAGTGGGGACAGGGATGACGAGCAGTATTTC
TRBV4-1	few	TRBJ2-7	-	CASSQETGPYEQYF	TGCGCCAGCAGCCAAGAGACAGGCCCCTACGAGCAGTACTTC
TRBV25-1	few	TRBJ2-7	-	CASSEYFSGADSYEQYF	TGTGCCAGCAGTGAATATTTCTCAGGGGCCGACTCCTACGAGCAGTACTTC
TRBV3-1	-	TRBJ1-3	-	CASSQVTEGLTGNTIYF	TGTGCCAGCAGCCAAGTCACCGAGGGACTCACAGGAAACACCATATATTTT
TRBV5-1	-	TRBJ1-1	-	CASSLVPPVDNTEAFF	TGCGCCAGCAGCTTGGTCCCTCCTGTAGACAACACTGAAGCTTTCTTT
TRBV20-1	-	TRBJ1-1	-	CSTHRDGHTEAFF	TGCAGTACTCACAGGGACGGGCACACTGAAGCTTTCTTT
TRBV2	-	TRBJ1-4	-	CASRTQEKLFF	TGTGCCAGCAGGACCCAGGAAAAACTGTTTTTT
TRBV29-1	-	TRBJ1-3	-	CSAFSGGGNTIYF	TGCAGCGCTTTTAGCGGGGGAGGAAACACCATATATTTT
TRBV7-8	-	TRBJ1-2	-	CASSLVLGQTLNYGYTF	TGTGCCAGCAGCTTAGTATTAGGACAGACCCTTAACTATGGCTACACCTTC
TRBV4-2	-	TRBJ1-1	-	CASSQEMGMNTEAFF	TGTGCCAGCAGCCAAGAAATGGGTATGAACACTGAAGCTTTCTTT
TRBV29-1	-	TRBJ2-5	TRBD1	CSVVGTDRGWETQYF	TGCAGCGTTGTTGGGACGGACAGGGGATGGGAGACCCAGTACTTC
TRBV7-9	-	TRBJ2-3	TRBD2	CASTEPSSGTADTQYF	TGTGCCAGCACGGAACCAAGCAGCGGGACTGCAGATACGCAGTATTTT
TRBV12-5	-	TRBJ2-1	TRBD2	CASVGTSGNNEQFF	TGTGCTAGTGTTGGGACTAGCGGAAACAATGAGCAGTTCTTC
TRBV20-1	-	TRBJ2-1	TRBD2	CSARDWLAGIGMNEQFF	TGCAGTGCTAGAGATTGGCTAGCGGGAATTGGGATGAATGAGCAGTTCTTC
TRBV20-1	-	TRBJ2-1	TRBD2	CSARELLAGGLQFF	TGCAGTGCTAGAGAGTTACTAGCGGGGGGTTTACAGTTCTTC
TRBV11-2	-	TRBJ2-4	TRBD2	CASSLGLAGRWAKNIQYF	TGTGCCAGCAGCTTAGGGCTAGCGGGACGTTGGGCCAAAAACATTCAGTACTTC
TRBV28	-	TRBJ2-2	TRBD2	CASSSQLAGGAGELFF	TGTGCCAGCAGTTCCCAACTAGCGGGAGGGGCCGGGGAGCTGTTTTTT
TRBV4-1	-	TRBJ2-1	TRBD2	CASSPRWEGEQFF	TGCGCCAGCAGCCCCCGCTGGGAGGGTGAGCAGTTCTTC
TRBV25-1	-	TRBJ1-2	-	CASSESGGWYGYTF	TGTGCCAGCAGTGAATCCGGGGGATGGTATGGCTACACCTTC
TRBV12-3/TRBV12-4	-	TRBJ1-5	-	CASSPDTDSNQPQHF	TGTGCCAGCAGTCCAGACACGGATAGCAATCAGCCCCAGCATTTT
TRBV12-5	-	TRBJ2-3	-	CASGLGTDLSTDTQYF	TGTGCTAGTGGTTTGGGGACGGATCTTAGCACAGATACGCAGTATTTT
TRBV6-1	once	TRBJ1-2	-	CASFGSYGYTF	TGTGCCAGCTTTGGCAGCTATGGCTACACCTTC
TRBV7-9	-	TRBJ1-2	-	CASSSPVGSDGYTF	TGTGCCAGCAGCTCCCCCGTGGGGAGCGATGGCTACACCTTC
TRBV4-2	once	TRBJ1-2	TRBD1	CASSPEAGGFGYTF	TGTGCCAGCAGCCCCGAAGCAGGGGGCTTTGGCTACACCTTC
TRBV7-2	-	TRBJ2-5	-	CASSAHSAGAETQYF	TGTGCCAGCAGCGCCCACAGCGCCGGAGCGGAGACCCAGTACTTC
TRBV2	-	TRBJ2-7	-	CASSEGRRSYEQYF	TGTGCCAGCAGTGAAGGACGCCGCTCCTACGAGCAGTACTTC